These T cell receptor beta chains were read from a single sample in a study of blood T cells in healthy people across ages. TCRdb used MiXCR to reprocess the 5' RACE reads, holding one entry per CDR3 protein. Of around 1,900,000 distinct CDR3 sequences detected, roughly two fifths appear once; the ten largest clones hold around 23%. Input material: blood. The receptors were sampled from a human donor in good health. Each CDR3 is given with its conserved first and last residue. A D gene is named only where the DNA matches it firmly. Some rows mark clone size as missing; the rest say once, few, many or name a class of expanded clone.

CDR3nt: TGTGCCAGCAGCTCCCTCCACAATGAGCAGTTCTTC
CDR3aa: CASSSLHNEQFF
abundance: many
j_gene: TRBJ2-1
v_gene: TRBV7-2
d_gene: NA

CDR3nt: TGTGCCAGCAGCTTAGATCGGCAGCTTTCCTTCCAAGAGACCCAGTACTTC
CDR3aa: CASSLDRQLSFQETQYF
abundance: few
j_gene: TRBJ2-5
v_gene: TRBV7-9
d_gene: NA

CDR3nt: TGCGCCAGCAGCCTTAACTACCAGGGTGGTGAAGCTTTCTTT
CDR3aa: CASSLNYQGGEAFF
abundance: NA
j_gene: TRBJ1-1
v_gene: TRBV5-1
d_gene: NA

CDR3nt: TGTGCCAGCAGCTCCGAACAGGGATGGAACACTGAAGCTTTCTTT
CDR3aa: CASSSEQGWNTEAFF
abundance: NA
j_gene: TRBJ1-1
v_gene: TRBV7-9
d_gene: NA

CDR3nt: TGTGCCAGCAGGATCAGGGAGGACTCCTACGAGCAGTACTTC
CDR3aa: CASRIREDSYEQYF
abundance: few
j_gene: TRBJ2-7
v_gene: TRBV28
d_gene: NA

CDR3nt: TGTGCCACCAGTGATTTGCAGGGTGGTACAGATACGCAGTATTTT
CDR3aa: CATSDLQGGTDTQYF
abundance: NA
j_gene: TRBJ2-3
v_gene: TRBV24-1
d_gene: NA

CDR3nt: TGTGCCAGCCAAAGCCAAAGTGGGACAGTCTCCTACGAGCAGTACTTC
CDR3aa: CASQSQSGTVSYEQYF
abundance: NA
j_gene: TRBJ2-7
v_gene: TRBV5-6
d_gene: TRBD1

CDR3nt: TGTGCCAGCAGACAGGCGGGAGGGGTACATAACGAGCAGTACTTC
CDR3aa: CASRQAGGVHNEQYF
abundance: NA
j_gene: TRBJ2-7
v_gene: TRBV13
d_gene: TRBD2

CDR3nt: TGTGCCAGCAGCCCTCGTGGAAGTGTTGGCGGGGAGCTGTTTTTT
CDR3aa: CASSPRGSVGGELFF
abundance: once
j_gene: TRBJ2-2
v_gene: TRBV9
d_gene: NA

CDR3nt: TGCAGCGTTGAATGGGCGGACAGGGGGCTTGTCTATGGCTACACCTTC
CDR3aa: CSVEWADRGLVYGYTF
abundance: NA
j_gene: TRBJ1-2
v_gene: TRBV29-1
d_gene: TRBD1

CDR3nt: TGCGCCAGCAGCTTGGCCTTAGCCGACTGTAACTATGGCTACACCTTC
CDR3aa: CASSLALADCNYGYTF
abundance: NA
j_gene: TRBJ1-2
v_gene: TRBV5-1
d_gene: NA

CDR3nt: TGTGCCAGCAGCTTAGCGCATCAGGGATCATCCGATGGCTACACCTTC
CDR3aa: CASSLAHQGSSDGYTF
abundance: NA
j_gene: TRBJ1-2
v_gene: TRBV7-2
d_gene: NA

CDR3nt: TGTGCCATCAGTGACTTGCGGGACGGTTACGAGCAGTACTTC
CDR3aa: CAISDLRDGYEQYF
abundance: NA
j_gene: TRBJ2-7
v_gene: TRBV10-3
d_gene: NA

CDR3nt: TGTGCCAGCACCCTAGTCCGACAGGGCTGGGAGACCCAGTACTTC
CDR3aa: CASTLVRQGWETQYF
abundance: NA
j_gene: TRBJ2-5
v_gene: TRBV28
d_gene: TRBD1

CDR3nt: TGTGCCAGCAGCCTCGGCGGCAGTAACAACTATGGCTACACCTTC
CDR3aa: CASSLGGSNNYGYTF
abundance: NA
j_gene: TRBJ1-2
v_gene: TRBV7-2
d_gene: NA

CDR3nt: TGTGCCAGCAGCCAAGAATTAGGGGGGAATGAGCAGTACTTC
CDR3aa: CASSQELGGNEQYF
abundance: NA
j_gene: TRBJ2-5
v_gene: TRBV4-2
d_gene: NA

CDR3nt: TGCGCCAGCAGCCAGCAGACCAATCAGCCCCAGCATTTT
CDR3aa: CASSQQTNQPQHF
abundance: NA
j_gene: TRBJ1-5
v_gene: TRBV4-1
d_gene: NA

CDR3nt: TGTGCCACCAGTGGACCACAGGGGGCCTACGAGCAGTACTTC
CDR3aa: CATSGPQGAYEQYF
abundance: NA
j_gene: TRBJ2-7
v_gene: TRBV24-1
d_gene: TRBD1

CDR3nt: TGCAGCGTTGGGCAGGGGGACACTGAAGCTTTCTTT
CDR3aa: CSVGQGDTEAFF
abundance: many
j_gene: TRBJ1-1
v_gene: TRBV29-1
d_gene: TRBD1

CDR3nt: TGTGCCAGCAGTATCGGGACTAGACGGCAAGAGACCCAGTACTTC
CDR3aa: CASSIGTRRQETQYF
abundance: NA
j_gene: TRBJ2-5
v_gene: TRBV6-1
d_gene: TRBD2

CDR3nt: TGCGCCAGCAGCTTGGACAACCCTACCTACGAGCAGTACTTC
CDR3aa: CASSLDNPTYEQYF
abundance: few
j_gene: TRBJ2-7
v_gene: TRBV5-1
d_gene: NA

CDR3nt: TGTGCCAGCTCACCGGGCGGGTTTGGCCAGCCCCAGCATTTT
CDR3aa: CASSPGGFGQPQHF
abundance: many
j_gene: TRBJ1-5
v_gene: TRBV18
d_gene: NA

CDR3nt: TGTGCCAGCAGTTACACCCAGGGTCCCTCCATTGACACCGGGGAGCTGTTTTTT
CDR3aa: CASSYTQGPSIDTGELFF
abundance: NA
j_gene: TRBJ2-2
v_gene: TRBV6-5
d_gene: NA

CDR3nt: TGCAGCGATACCTCCAGGGGGCTGGGAGATGGCTACACCTTC
CDR3aa: CSDTSRGLGDGYTF
abundance: few
j_gene: TRBJ1-2
v_gene: TRBV29-1
d_gene: TRBD1

CDR3nt: TGTGCCAGCAGCGTAGAAATAGAACCTGGGGGCACCATATATTTT
CDR3aa: CASSVEIEPGGTIYF
abundance: NA
j_gene: TRBJ1-3
v_gene: TRBV9
d_gene: NA

CDR3nt: TGTGCCAGCAGTAAGACAGGGGGGGGATATCAGCCCCAGCATTTT
CDR3aa: CASSKTGGGYQPQHF
abundance: NA
j_gene: TRBJ1-5
v_gene: TRBV28
d_gene: TRBD1

CDR3nt: TGTGCCAGCAGTTTCGTCTGGGCGGGACCGACGGGGGGGAATGAGCAGTTCTTC
CDR3aa: CASSFVWAGPTGGNEQFF
abundance: NA
j_gene: TRBJ2-1
v_gene: TRBV7-2
d_gene: TRBD2

CDR3nt: TGTGCCAGCAGTTACTCCGTAGGGCCCCAAGAGACCCAGTACTTC
CDR3aa: CASSYSVGPQETQYF
abundance: once
j_gene: TRBJ2-5
v_gene: TRBV6-6
d_gene: NA

CDR3nt: TGTGCCAGCAGCCTAAGGGCCGGGACAGTCTACAATGAGCAGTACTTC
CDR3aa: CASSLRAGTVYNEQYF
abundance: NA
j_gene: TRBJ2-5
v_gene: TRBV7-9
d_gene: TRBD1

CDR3nt: TGCAGCGTTGAAGATTGGACTAGCGGGGTCTGGGAGCAGTACTTC
CDR3aa: CSVEDWTSGVWEQYF
abundance: few
j_gene: TRBJ2-7
v_gene: TRBV29-1
d_gene: TRBD2

CDR3nt: TGTGCTAGTGGTTTGTTAACAGGGGGAACTGAAGCTTTCTTT
CDR3aa: CASGLLTGGTEAFF
abundance: NA
j_gene: TRBJ1-1
v_gene: TRBV12-5
d_gene: TRBD1

CDR3nt: TGTGCCACCAGTCACACAGGCAACATAAAAGAAGCTTTCTTT
CDR3aa: CATSHTGNIKEAFF
abundance: few
j_gene: TRBJ1-1
v_gene: TRBV24-1
d_gene: NA

CDR3nt: TGTGCCAGCAGCTTAGCGGAACAGGTTCAAACCTATGGCTACACCTTC
CDR3aa: CASSLAEQVQTYGYTF
abundance: few
j_gene: TRBJ1-2
v_gene: TRBV7-6
d_gene: NA

CDR3nt: TGTGCCAGCAGTCCAGAGTGGGTTCTCGAGCAGTACTTC
CDR3aa: CASSPEWVLEQYF
abundance: NA
j_gene: TRBJ2-7
v_gene: TRBV12-3/TRBV12-4
d_gene: NA

CDR3nt: TGCAGTGCTCAAGGGGGGGCCCGGCCCCAGCATTTT
CDR3aa: CSAQGGARPQHF
abundance: few
j_gene: TRBJ1-5
v_gene: TRBV20-1
d_gene: NA

CDR3nt: TGTGCCAGCAGCTTGCACGGGACAGGGGCAACGGATACGCAGTATTTT
CDR3aa: CASSLHGTGATDTQYF
abundance: NA
j_gene: TRBJ2-3
v_gene: TRBV7-8
d_gene: TRBD1

CDR3nt: TGCAGTGCTAGAGGGGACAGCGGCTACGAGCAGTACTTC
CDR3aa: CSARGDSGYEQYF
abundance: NA
j_gene: TRBJ2-7
v_gene: TRBV20-1
d_gene: TRBD1

CDR3nt: TGTGCCAGCAGTAATAGCGGGGGGGCGTCTAATAGGAATGAGCAGTTCTTC
CDR3aa: CASSNSGGASNRNEQFF
abundance: NA
j_gene: TRBJ2-1
v_gene: TRBV28
d_gene: TRBD2

CDR3nt: TGCAGTGCTCCCCTTATGGGACATGCTGGCTACACCTTC
CDR3aa: CSAPLMGHAGYTF
abundance: NA
j_gene: TRBJ1-2
v_gene: TRBV20-1
d_gene: NA

CDR3nt: TGTGCCAGCAGTTCATGGGTATCAAACACTGAAGCTTTCTTT
CDR3aa: CASSSWVSNTEAFF
abundance: once
j_gene: TRBJ1-1
v_gene: TRBV28
d_gene: NA

CDR3nt: TGTGCCAGCAGTTACGAAAGGGCTGAAGCTTTCTTT
CDR3aa: CASSYERAEAFF
abundance: many
j_gene: TRBJ1-1
v_gene: TRBV6-6
d_gene: NA

CDR3nt: TGTGCCAGCAGTTTAGCGCTTCGGGGACTAGCGAGCCAAGAGACCCAGTACTTC
CDR3aa: CASSLALRGLASQETQYF
abundance: NA
j_gene: TRBJ2-5
v_gene: TRBV12-3/TRBV12-4
d_gene: TRBD2

CDR3nt: TGTGCCAGCAGCACTTGGACAGCCATTTACTTCAGCTCCTACAATGAGCAGTTCTTC
CDR3aa: CASSTWTAIYFSSYNEQFF
abundance: few
j_gene: TRBJ2-1
v_gene: TRBV21-1
d_gene: NA

CDR3nt: TGTGCCAGCAGTGATGTCCTGGACATAAATCAGCCCCAGCATTTT
CDR3aa: CASSDVLDINQPQHF
abundance: few
j_gene: TRBJ1-5
v_gene: TRBV2
d_gene: NA

CDR3nt: TGTGCCATCAGTGAGGGATCCAGGGACGGTTACGAGCAGTACTTC
CDR3aa: CAISEGSRDGYEQYF
abundance: NA
j_gene: TRBJ2-7
v_gene: TRBV10-3
d_gene: NA

CDR3nt: TGTGCCAGCAGCTTACTCCAGTTTGAGCAGTACTTC
CDR3aa: CASSLLQFEQYF
abundance: NA
j_gene: TRBJ2-5
v_gene: TRBV7-8
d_gene: NA

CDR3nt: TGTACCAGCAGCTTATTAAGTCGGGGTACAGATACGCAGTATTTT
CDR3aa: CTSSLLSRGTDTQYF
abundance: NA
j_gene: TRBJ2-3
v_gene: TRBV7-2
d_gene: NA

CDR3nt: TGCAGTTCCTCCAAGGGCGGACCCAATTCACCCCTCCACTTT
CDR3aa: CSSSKGGPNSPLHF
abundance: few
j_gene: TRBJ1-6
v_gene: TRBV20-1
d_gene: NA

CDR3nt: TGTGCCCGCAGCTTGGGCAGGGCCAAAGGGCCTGGTGGCTACACCTTC
CDR3aa: CARSLGRAKGPGGYTF
abundance: NA
j_gene: TRBJ1-2
v_gene: TRBV11-3
d_gene: NA

CDR3nt: TGTGCCAGCAGTTTAATACAACCGTCCGCCCCGTCCTACGAGCAGTACTTC
CDR3aa: CASSLIQPSAPSYEQYF
abundance: NA
j_gene: TRBJ2-7
v_gene: TRBV28
d_gene: NA

CDR3nt: TGTGCGGAAAAGATTCGGCCCGATCTCGGGACGGTACACGAGCAGTACTTC
CDR3aa: CAEKIRPDLGTVHEQYF
abundance: few
j_gene: TRBJ2-7
v_gene: TRBV6-8
d_gene: NA

CDR3nt: TGCGCCAGCCGCCCGGGGGCTCCCGACAGGGGTGAAGCTTTCTTT
CDR3aa: CASRPGAPDRGEAFF
abundance: NA
j_gene: TRBJ1-1
v_gene: TRBV5-1
d_gene: TRBD1

CDR3nt: TGCAGTGCTAGGGTAGCGGGAGTACAAGAGACCCGGTACTTC
CDR3aa: CSARVAGVQETRYF
abundance: NA
j_gene: TRBJ2-5
v_gene: TRBV20-1
d_gene: TRBD2

CDR3nt: TGTGCCAGCAGCCTTACACGGGAGGCCCAGTACTTC
CDR3aa: CASSLTREAQYF
abundance: NA
j_gene: TRBJ2-5
v_gene: TRBV6-2/TRBV6-3
d_gene: TRBD2

CDR3nt: TGTGCCAGCAGTTTCAGTGTATCCAAAAACATTCAGTACTTC
CDR3aa: CASSFSVSKNIQYF
abundance: NA
j_gene: TRBJ2-4
v_gene: TRBV12-3/TRBV12-4
d_gene: NA

CDR3nt: TGTGCCAGCAGCCAAGACGGGCATGGGACTAGCGGGGGGGTTAAGACCCAGTACTTC
CDR3aa: CASSQDGHGTSGGVKTQYF
abundance: NA
j_gene: TRBJ2-5
v_gene: TRBV4-2
d_gene: TRBD2

CDR3nt: TGTGCCAGCAGTAAACTTAGGGACCGCGCTACTGAAGCTTTCTTT
CDR3aa: CASSKLRDRATEAFF
abundance: NA
j_gene: TRBJ1-1
v_gene: TRBV6-5
d_gene: NA

CDR3nt: TGCGCCAGCAGCTTTGATAGGATAGATACGCAGTATTTT
CDR3aa: CASSFDRIDTQYF
abundance: NA
j_gene: TRBJ2-3
v_gene: TRBV5-1
d_gene: NA

CDR3nt: TGCGCCAGCAGCCCGGAATCGGTGGTGTCAGAGGGAGAGCAGTACTTC
CDR3aa: CASSPESVVSEGEQYF
abundance: few
j_gene: TRBJ2-7
v_gene: TRBV5-1
d_gene: NA